This T cell receptor (beta chain) was sequenced for a study of cytomegalovirus exposure and HLA in healthy donors (dated by TCRdb to between 2016 and 2019). Study-level background: An earlier analysis of several hundred of the donors reported around 280 Gb of sequence data and 117 million unique TCR beta sequences obtained from about 179 million T cells. Donor age, sex, ethnicity and CMV serostatus were collected together with the repertoire data. The later analysis used no new phenotypic data to find candidate immune exposures, relying instead on TCR beta sequences and their occurrence across donors. Class I and class II HLA loci were covered by the typing at four-digit resolution. A later genetic analysis used genome-wide SNP genotypes for about 60% of the roughly 700 donors, treating that subset as a discovery cohort. The aim of the study was to test whether cataloging public T cell receptors could identify signatures of past pathogen exposure. Every repertoire in the discovery cohort had been generated on one and the same sequencing platform. In an earlier analysis of several hundred of the donors, high-throughput TCR beta sequencing was used to judge whether each TCR beta V gene segment behaved as functional or pseudogenic. Typing coverage differed by locus: A, B, C, DRB1 and DQB1 were typed in roughly 620-630 donors, DQA1 in roughly 510, DPA1 in nearly 610, and DPB1 in 450 to 490. Among the approximately 430 genotyped donors, approximately 77% belonged to the genetic ancestry cluster associated with self-reported Caucasian donors. Four to six DR-DQ haplotypes were handled as single units for association and clustering, since linkage in the cohort was strong. An early release that covered roughly 600 HLA-typed donors contained approximately 300 gigabases of sequencing data and 75 million to 100 million unique TCR sequences. Besides the first cohort of approximately 710 subjects, a separate validation cohort made up of 120 different subjects was used. On average, roughly 240,000 unique TCR beta nucleotide sequences were sequenced per donor among 398 genotyped donors of the cohort, with roughly 18% of those sequences being non-productive. A later analysis re-examined previously published TCR beta repertoires from more than 550 donors and added high-resolution HLA genotyping to investigate patterns of TCR occurrence. Using immunosequencing, the study profiled T cell repertoires from 666 subjects and related those repertoires to cytomegalovirus serostatus. The study combined high-throughput TCR immunosequencing, statistical association of individual TCRs with disease status, and machine learning to predict cytomegalovirus infection status. General conclusions and limits of the study: An earlier analysis of 587 of the donors showed that most TCR beta V segments appeared in productive rearrangements either about 90% or about 30% of the time, which broadly matched IMGT annotations. The only immune exposure information available for the cohort was CMV serostatus. Roughly 17 rarely observed V segments, including chromosome 9 orphons, were excluded from the earlier analysis of approximately 600 of the donors because counts were too low. A group of highly shared sequence variants was considered likely to be a technical artifact of the sequencing pipeline. A later analysis reported that several top co-occurrence clusters appeared linked to parvovirus B19, influenza, CMV and Epstein-Barr virus. A later analysis associated 17,000 or so TCR beta sequences with specific HLA alleles at a false discovery rate of 0.05. A few of the identified cytomegalovirus-associated TCR beta chains were confirmed in vitro to be specific for cytomegalovirus antigens. In a later genetic analysis, fewer N-insertions in productive TCRs were reported among donors in an Asian-associated ancestry cluster than the roughly 700-donor mean. Correlated functional status among segregating V segments might be attributable to linkage disequilibrium, but an unknown experimental factor could not be ruled out. The classifier was reported to diagnose cytomegalovirus status with high specificity and sensitivity in both the original cohort and the validation cohort. HLA typing was unavailable for some donors at each locus, so association tests used only the typed subset. In a later analysis, the rate of TCR association differed among HLA loci, with DRB1 alleles having the most associated TCRs and HLA-C alleles having the fewest. Roughly uniform sequencing depth across donors was assumed in presence/absence analyses, although this assumption may not hold. A further reported finding was that TCR beta sequences accurately predicted the HLA-A and HLA-B alleles for most subjects in the first cohort. The study gave a list of more than 150 TCR beta chains associated with cytomegalovirus. Only TCR beta chains were sequenced in this cohort, and the absence of alpha or paired-chain data limited detectable features. Some IMGT-functional V segments, including TRBV6-2 and TRBV6-3, could not be distinguished by the 87-base-pair reads and were therefore excluded. Most TCR sequences were seen in very few donors, while some public TCRs were found in many individuals. Compared with equally common non-associated chains, HLA-associated TCR beta chains in a later analysis were more clonally expanded and had lower generation probabilities. Most CMV-associated TCR beta chains appeared to be HLA-restricted in a later analysis, and the HLA associations seemed to be driven largely by CMV exposure. When HLA alleles, especially DR and DQ, strongly co-occurred, attributing TCR associations to individual alleles was difficult. According to the authors, the approach could potentially be generalized to other disease states and immunological phenotypes. A later genetic analysis associated a missense DCLRE1C variant with V-gene and J-gene trimming of TCR beta chains, and an independent cohort replicated the association.

According to the germline V gene, CDR1 reads SGHTA and CDR2 reads FQGNSA. The CDR3 numbers 15 residues from cysteine through phenylalanine. Only the CDR3 part of the read is kept: 45 bases, read in frame from the first base. The junction carries 10 bases between V and J, which are trimmed by 1 base and 2 bases respectively. Library generation was performed with the immunoSEQ multiplex PCR assay. A mixture of 60 forward primers for TCR Vbeta segments and 13 reverse primers for TCR Jbeta segments was used in the multiplex PCR. Amplification of the CDR3 region of rearranged TCR beta genes was performed with a multiplex PCR assay on genomic DNA. The Illumina HiSeq System was used to sequence the amplified TCR beta libraries as 87-base-pair reads. As for the original processing: In a later analysis, some 80 million unique TCR beta chains were counted across the roughly 670 repertoires, and around 10 million of these chains were shared by at least two donors. Raw reads were error-corrected and collapsed into unique sequences with a nearest-neighbor algorithm that merged closely related sequences to remove PCR and sequencing errors. V, D and J gene segments were assigned by aligning CDR3 sequences to IMGT reference sequences. For a sequence to be retained, at least a six-nucleotide match to both a V gene segment and a J gene segment was required. Rearrangements were classified as productive when the CDR3 lacked stop codons and remained in frame with V and J, and all other rearrangements were classified as non-productive. CDR3 was defined by IMGT convention, running from the second conserved V-encoded cysteine to the conserved J-encoded phenylalanine. Sequences without an unambiguous match to a single V gene segment were excluded from the earlier analysis of approximately 560 of the donors. An earlier analysis of about 590 of the donors classified V segments as functional when productive rearrangements were above 56.7% and as segregating when the standard deviation between donors was above 5%. A statistical classification framework was developed to diagnose cytomegalovirus status using the catalog of TCR beta chain sequences. A later analysis assigned V and J genes by comparing TCR nucleotide sequences with IMGT/GENE-DB human TR gene sequences. In a later analysis, CDR3 sequences and most-parsimonious VDJ recombination scenarios were assigned using the TCRdist pipeline. A later analysis defined each TCR beta chain by its CDR3 amino acid sequence plus V-gene family, and excluded reads lacking a unique V-gene family. In a later analysis, around 650 highly shared, low-generation-probability nucleotide sequences were removed to address suspected cross-contamination and a sequencing artifact. In a later analysis, a clonal expansion index was calculated for each public chain from normalized within-repertoire ranks of inferred template counts. Generation probabilities in a later analysis came from a VDJ recombination model fitted to out-of-frame rearrangements, and those results were checked against IGoR. A later analysis scored TCR-TCR, TCR-HLA and TCR-CMV co-occurrence with hypergeometric tests, applying a repertoire-size bias correction to TCR pairs. False discovery rates were estimated in a later analysis by permuting HLA or CMV assignments 20 times. In a later analysis, co-occurring TCRs were grouped using DBSCAN, and TCRdist sequence similarity was added for clustering within HLA-allele-positive subsets. Co-occurrence clustering excluded repertoires with fewer than 30,000 or more than 120,000 public chains, plus five with anomalous nucleotide sharing. TCRdb retrieved this table from immuneACCESS and kept in-frame rearrangements only. Not all clones are present; in checked studies, unresolved V genes account for under half, and no reason is known for the remainder. V, J and clone size derive from that table, while D and trimming were established from the DNA sequence. The sample data list under 70,000 clones, and 82% of these were observed just once. About 3% of the sample lies in the top ten.

In total, approximately 610 healthy bone marrow donors made up the cohort. At the time of sampling, every cohort member was nominally healthy, though immune exposures that went unrecorded were likely present. The donor tested CMV seronegative, placing the donor among the 350 or so seronegative members of the cohort. A peripheral blood sample was collected from each donor, and TCR beta sequencing was performed on peripheral blood mononuclear cells. The Qiagen DNeasy Blood Extraction Kit was used to extract genomic DNA from the blood cell samples. This clone was recorded once. Its specific antigen is unknown. Base qualities are not recorded, but no much larger clone differs from it by a single base.

The chain is assembled from TRBV7-2 and TRBJ2-3; TRBD2 is a weak D gene call, 5 bases matching. The sequence was collected from a man aged 50-59 years in good health and CMV-seronegative. The sample taken for sequencing was PBMCs. The DNA reads as follows: TGTGCCAGCAGCTTAGTGGCGGGCCTCACAGATACGCAGTATTTT. The encoded protein is CASSLVAGLTDTQYF.